Given below is one TCR beta chain in context. The antigen is not known. The record originates from a study of T cells after yellow fever vaccination. Overall study results and limits: Relatively few clonotypes were ones that appeared in both CD4 and CD8 compartments. Any FACS-sorted repertoire could hold abundant clonotypes that contaminate it from the bulk population.

The CDR3 has 14 residues. With 5 bases removed from V and 4 bases from J, the gap between germline ends came to 14 bases. They built TCR cDNA with 5'RACE template switching, a step that put in a universal primer site and UMIs. TCRdb re-analysed the 5' RACE reads in MiXCR, keeping a single row per CDR3 protein. The repertoire has approximately 550,000 distinct CDR3 sequences, about a fifth of them found once; the top ten carry around 15%. This sequence originates from a man aged 25 to 40 who received the YFV17D yellow fever vaccine. This chain links TRBV12-3 or TRBV12-4 with TRBJ1-1; D is ambiguous. The sample consisted of PBMCs, taken 15 days after the yellow fever booster vaccination. CDR3 sequence: CASSRDTRPTEAFF. In DNA, the CDR3 is TGTGCCAGCAGTCGAGACACCAGACCCACTGAAGCTTTCTTT.